The sample holds a few counts of the clone carrying this TCR beta chain. Its antigen is unidentified. A read error may produce the germline difference seen at one junction end. The data were taken from a study of PD-1 blockade in classical Hodgkin lymphoma. Study-wide results and caveats: The study found that TCR diversity rose significantly by C4D1 in CD4+ but not CD8+ cells.

Autologous stem cell transplantation was followed by relapse in every patient, and brentuximab vedotin exposure varied. Progressive disease, partial response or complete response was each patient's best response. CDR3 size: 14 residues. Germline CDR1 is SSHAT and CDR2 is FNYEAQ (reference sequence). Only in-frame clones appear in the TCRdb table, and some are missing; sequencing was by immunoSEQ multiplex PCR. This sample has about 46,000 clones, with approximately 73% found just once. Specimen: peripheral blood mononuclear cells (PBMCs), collected at baseline. This chain connects TRBV7-7 to TRBJ2-1, with TRBD2 matching over 7 bases. The source is a human donor with classical Hodgkin lymphoma. In DNA, the CDR3 is TGTGCTAGCAGCTATGGACTAGGGCGCAATGAGCAGTTCTTC. This gives the protein CASSYGLGRNEQFF.